Listed below are T cell receptor beta chains from one sample, sequenced in a study of long-term antiretroviral therapy in people with HIV. TCRdb keeps only in-frame clones here, not all; method: immunoSEQ multiplex PCR. The data contain 15,000 to 20,000 clones, 88% of them singletons. Source: unsorted PBMCs, taken 6.9 years after starting antiretroviral therapy. The receptors originated from a man aged 45-65 years with HIV. CDR3s include the opening cysteine and the closing phenylalanine or tryptophan. A D gene is named only where the DNA matches it firmly. Rows may omit the clone size; those that give it use once, few, many or a size class.

TRBJ2-7	TRBV28	once	TRBD2	CAISTSGGPYEQYF	TGTGCCATCTCAACTTCGGGAGGCCCCTACGAGCAGTACTTC
TRBJ2-5	TRBV5-1	NA	NA	CASSLGYRTQETQYF	TGCGCCAGCAGTTTGGGGTACCGGACACAAGAGACCCAGTACTTC
TRBJ1-3	TRBV29-1	NA	NA	CSAVGTSGNTIYF	TGCAGCGCAGTCGGGACGTCTGGAAACACCATATATTTT
TRBJ2-6	TRBV7-9	NA	NA	CASSDSGANVLTF	TGTGCCAGCAGTGACTCTGGGGCCAACGTCCTGACTTTC
TRBJ2-2	TRBV11-1	NA	NA	CASSLVGGTGELFF	TGTGCCAGCAGCTTAGTAGGCGGAACCGGGGAGCTGTTTTTT
TRBJ1-5	TRBV30	few	NA	CAWSVQGPGNQPQHF	TGTGCCTGGAGTGTACAAGGGCCGGGCAATCAGCCCCAGCATTTT
TRBJ1-1	TRBV28	NA	NA	CASSFSLEAFF	TGTGCCAGCAGTTTCAGCCTTGAAGCTTTCTTT
TRBJ2-1	TRBV4-2	NA	NA	CASSQDRGSSVIGNEQFF	TGTGCCAGCAGCCAAGACAGAGGGAGTAGCGTTATAGGCAATGAGCAGTTCTTC
TRBJ2-1	TRBV7-2	NA	NA	CASSSISYNEQFF	TGTGCCAGCAGCTCCATCTCCTACAATGAGCAGTTCTTC
TRBJ1-2	TRBV30	few	TRBD1	CAWSVPGTGDGYTF	TGTGCCTGGAGTGTACCTGGGACAGGGGATGGCTACACCTTC
TRBJ2-2	TRBV5-5	NA	NA	CASSLGGGDNTGELFF	TGTGCCAGCAGCTTGGGTGGTGGAGATAACACCGGGGAGCTGTTTTTT
TRBJ1-5	TRBV19	NA	NA	CASSLGPGVGNQPQHF	TGTGCCAGTAGTCTGGGACCGGGAGTAGGCAATCAGCCCCAGCATTTT
TRBJ1-1	TRBV19	NA	NA	CASSPISDGTEAFF	TGTGCCAGTAGTCCTATTTCGGATGGCACTGAAGCTTTCTTT
TRBJ2-7	TRBV5-6	NA	TRBD2	CASSLGSGRYEQYF	TGTGCCAGCAGCTTGGGGAGCGGGAGGTACGAGCAGTACTTC
TRBJ1-1	TRBV5-4	NA	TRBD1	CASSPQGSTEAFF	TGTGCCAGCAGCCCACAGGGGTCAACTGAAGCTTTCTTT
TRBJ2-1	TRBV19	NA	NA	CASSALRVESYNEQFF	TGTGCCAGTAGTGCCTTAAGGGTCGAGTCCTACAATGAGCAGTTCTTC
TRBJ2-7	TRBV7-2	NA	TRBD1	CASSRDRASYEQYF	TGTGCCAGCAGTCGTGACAGGGCCTCCTACGAGCAGTACTTC
TRBJ2-2	TRBV2	NA	NA	CASTWHTGELFF	TGTGCCAGCACCTGGCACACCGGGGAGCTGTTTTTT
TRBJ2-5	TRBV7-9	NA	NA	CASSFEVETQYF	TGTGCCAGCAGCTTTGAGGTTGAGACCCAGTACTTC
TRBJ2-7	TRBV9	NA	NA	CASSVARGREQYF	TGTGCCAGCAGCGTAGCTCGGGGACGCGAGCAGTACTTC
TRBJ2-7	TRBV2	NA	TRBD2	CASSILAGGGEQYF	TGTGCCAGCAGTATCCTAGCGGGTGGGGGCGAGCAGTACTTC
TRBJ2-2	TRBV5-6	NA	NA	CASSLANFARGGELFF	TGTGCCAGCAGCTTGGCCAACTTTGCCAGGGGAGGGGAGCTGTTTTTT
TRBJ2-2	TRBV11-1	NA	NA	CASSGRIGLGQNTGELFF	TGTGCCAGCAGCGGACGGATCGGCTTAGGACAGAACACCGGGGAGCTGTTTTTT
TRBJ2-7	TRBV2	NA	TRBD1	CASSAIYGTGVAYEQYF	TGTGCCAGCAGTGCAATATACGGGACAGGGGTGGCCTACGAGCAGTACTTC
TRBJ2-7	TRBV5-1	NA	TRBD1	CASSDPGTAGYEQYF	TGCGCCAGCAGCGATCCCGGGACAGCAGGTTACGAGCAGTACTTC
TRBJ2-3	TRBV30	NA	TRBD1	CAWSKGQGGSDTQYF	TGTGCCTGGAGTAAGGGACAGGGTGGTTCAGATACGCAGTATTTT
TRBJ2-1	TRBV19	NA	NA	CASSNGRIYPYNEQFF	TGTGCCAGTAGTAACGGGAGAATATACCCCTACAATGAGCAGTTCTTC
TRBJ1-4	TRBV5-6	NA	NA	CASSLKRTNEKLFF	TGTGCCAGCAGCTTGAAGAGAACTAATGAAAAACTGTTTTTT
TRBJ2-1	TRBV2	NA	TRBD2	CASRETLAVYNEQFF	TGTGCCAGCAGAGAAACACTAGCGGTATACAATGAGCAGTTCTTC
TRBJ1-2	TRBV27	NA	TRBD1	CASSWTGTNYGYTF	TGTGCCAGCAGTTGGACAGGTACTAACTATGGCTACACCTTC
TRBJ2-1	TRBV28	once	NA	CASSLVVYDEQFF	TGTGCCAGCAGTTTAGTGGTTTACGATGAGCAGTTCTTC
TRBJ1-2	TRBV25-1	NA	NA	CASSVHLDYGYTF	TGTGCCAGCAGTGTTCATCTGGACTATGGCTACACCTTC
TRBJ1-2	TRBV28	NA	NA	CARSSADTF	TGTGCCAGGAGCTCCGCAGACACCTTC
TRBJ2-2	TRBV29-1	NA	TRBD1	CSVSGQANTGELFF	TGCAGCGTCTCGGGACAGGCGAACACCGGGGAGCTGTTTTTT
TRBJ2-3	TRBV7-2	NA	NA	CASSLPSTDTQYF	TGTGCCAGCAGCTTACCTAGCACAGATACGCAGTATTTT
TRBJ1-4	TRBV15	NA	TRBD1	CATLQGATNEKLFF	TGTGCCACCTTACAGGGGGCTACTAATGAAAAACTGTTTTTT
TRBJ2-1	TRBV7-9	NA	TRBD2	CASSLPRGLAGYNEQFF	TGTGCCAGCAGCTTACCGCGGGGACTAGCGGGATACAATGAGCAGTTCTTC
TRBJ2-7	TRBV6-6	NA	TRBD2	CASSYGLATNSYEQYF	TGTGCCAGCAGTTACGGACTAGCCACTAATTCCTACGAGCAGTACTTC
TRBJ1-1	TRBV7-8	NA	NA	CASSSQTVQNTEAFF	TGTGCCAGCAGCTCCCAGACAGTTCAGAACACTGAAGCTTTCTTT
TRBJ1-4	TRBV11-2	NA	NA	CASSLDRGREKLFF	TGTGCCAGCAGCTTAGATCGGGGAAGGGAAAAACTGTTTTTT
TRBJ1-1	TRBV5-4	NA	NA	CASSPRPGSNTEAFF	TGTGCCAGCAGCCCCCGGCCAGGATCGAACACTGAAGCTTTCTTT
TRBJ2-2	TRBV5-1	NA	TRBD2	CASSLAGSGTGELFF	TGCGCCAGCAGTCTAGCGGGTTCGGGCACCGGGGAGCTGTTTTTT
TRBJ2-5	TRBV9	NA	TRBD2	CASSVAGGPGETQYF	TGTGCCAGCAGCGTAGCGGGAGGGCCGGGAGAGACCCAGTACTTC
TRBJ2-7	TRBV6-6	NA	NA	CASSPRVESYEQYF	TGTGCCAGCAGCCCCAGGGTGGAGTCCTACGAGCAGTACTTC